This T cell receptor beta chain was retrieved from a study of T cells in Graves' hyperthyroidism and ophthalmopathy. At the level of the study: Before any treatment, at initial diagnosis, peripheral blood was collected.

Amplification yielded TCR beta CDR3 regions, with RNA transcripts as the source. Primed by the HTBI set, a first-round RT-PCR was run on the TCR CDR3. TCRdb redid the calling of the multiplex PCR reads with MiXCR, one entry per CDR3 protein. Here the sample spans hundreds of thousands of distinct CDR3 sequences, 18% being singletons. This clonotype was detected a few times. Its antigen is currently unknown. The CDR3 runs to 14 residues. Findings and caveats of the study: Within blood appeared most thyroid clonotypes that had expanded above 0.001.

This TCR derives from a man aged 35 to 55 with Graves' hyperthyroidism. The material sequenced was blood. The genes are TRBV3-2 and TRBJ2-5; TRBD1 is taken as the D call from the table, unchecked against the DNA. TRBV3-2 is classified as a pseudogene. CDR3 sequence (DNA): TGTGCCAGCAGCCGATCGACAGGGGACAGGGCCCAGTACTTC. Its translation is CASSRSTGDRAQYF.